Following are 14 T cell receptor beta chains from one sample sequenced in a study of T-cell reconstitution after alpha-beta-depleted transplantation in children. A TCRbeta library incorporating unique molecular identifiers was prepared. TCRdb re-derived calls from the PCR reads in MiXCR, one entry per CDR3 protein. The sample carries approximately 980,000 distinct CDR3 sequences, roughly 29% recorded once. The material was PBMCs, mostly from graft donor cells, obtained 360 days after TCRalphabeta/CD19-depleted stem cell transplant. These receptors originate from a boy younger than two who had a stem cell transplant for SCID, so the T cells may come from the graft donor.

This clonotype occurred many times. This chain joins TRBV7-2 and TRBJ2-7, with a weak D call TRBD1 (5 bases). This CDR3 spans 14 amino acids. CDR1 SGHTA and CDR2 FQGNSA come from the germline V gene. The V gene lost 1 base and the J gene lost 0 bases, with 7 bases spanning the gap. The CDR3 here is CASSLVGASYEQYF. DNA for the CDR3: TGTGCCAGCAGCTTAGTTGGGGCCTCCTACGAGCAGTACTTC. The whole variable domain, remainder taken from reference TRBV7-2 and TRBJ2-7, is GAGVSQSPSNKVTEKGKDVELRCDPISGHTALYWYRQSLGQGLEFLIYFQGNSAPDKSGLPSDRFSAERTGGSVSTLTIQRTQQEDSAVYLCASSLVGASYEQYFGPGTRLTVT.

V usage is TRBV4-2 and J usage is TRBJ2-7; TRBD1 agrees at 11 bases. The CDR3 runs 16 residues. Unmatched junction bases numbered 3, after V lost 0 bases and J lost 2 bases. The germline V gene has CDR1 LGHNA and CDR2 YNFKEQ. In DNA, the CDR3 is TGTGCCAGCAGCCAAGATGAGGGACAGGGGGCCTACGAGCAGTACTTC. Its protein is CASSQDEGQGAYEQYF.

The V gene is TRBV7-9, the J gene TRBJ1-2, with 8 positions matching TRBD1. The trim removed 6 bases at V and 4 bases at J, leaving 7 bases unmatched. This CDR3 is built from 14 residues. Per the germline V gene, CDR1 is SEHNR and CDR2 is FQNEAQ (reference sequence). CDR3 loop: CASRSIGTGYGYTF. CDR3 DNA sequence: TGTGCCAGCAGATCTATCGGGACAGGCTATGGCTACACCTTC. Variable domain in full (rest from reference TRBV7-9 and TRBJ1-2): DTGVSQNPRHKITKRGQNVTFRCDPISEHNRLYWYRQTLGQGPEFLTYFQNEAQLEKSRLLSDRFSAERPKGSFSTLEIQRTEQGDSAMYLCASRSIGTGYGYTFGSGTRLTVV.

This sequence joins TRBV15 and TRBJ2-7; D is ambiguous. V gave up 0 bases and J gave up 7 bases, with 16 bases separating them. This CDR3 comprises 15 residues. Per the germline V gene, CDR1 is LNHNV and CDR2 is YYDKDF (reference sequence). The CDR3 here is CATSRDKTTLGEQYF. CDR3 DNA: TGTGCCACCAGCAGAGATAAAACCACGTTAGGGGAGCAGTACTTC.

This clonotype was found a few times. The V and J genes are TRBV15 and TRBJ1-2; 7 bases map to TRBD1. CDR1 is LNHNV, CDR2 YYDKDF, per germline (reference sequence). Trimming at V came to 1 base and at J to 5 bases, leaving 10 bases not matched to a gene. This CDR3 contains 16 residues. The CDR3, as DNA: TGTGCCACCAGCAGAGGGTTCCCAGGGGGGATGTATGGCTACACCTTC. Translated, it gives CATSRGFPGGMYGYTF.

V usage is TRBV6-5 and J usage is TRBJ1-6; D gene ambiguous. The CDR3 covers 14 residues. V gave up 0 bases and J gave up 8 bases, with 8 bases separating them. Per germline, CDR1 MNHEY and CDR2 SVGAGI. The DNA of the CDR3 is TGTGCCAGCAGTTACTCAGGGCCTCATTCACCCCTCCACTTT. Residues: CASSYSGPHSPLHF.

In this sample, this clonotype turned up a few times. The chain uses TRBV12-3 or TRBV12-4 and TRBJ2-3; D not resolved. Trimming shortened V by 6 bases and J by 3 bases, and 16 bases separated the two germline ends. CDR3 length equals 15 residues. The CDR3 nucleotides read TGTGCCAGCAGAGACGACCGACGGAGAACAGATACGCAGTATTTT. Protein sequence: CASRDDRRRTDTQYF.

This chain uses TRBV24-1 with TRBJ2-7; D is ambiguous. The germline V gene encodes CDR1 KGHDR and CDR2 SFDVKD. Deletions cut 4 bases from V and 1 base from J, with 7 bases between. CDR3 length equals 13 residues. CDR3 residues: CATSDLDSYEQYF. The CDR3 nucleotides read TGTGCCACCAGTGACTTGGATTCCTACGAGCAGTACTTC.

This chain connects TRBV28 to TRBJ2-7; 7 bases fit TRBD1. The V gene end was trimmed by 7 bases and the J gene end by 3 bases; junction bases not matched to a gene: 9. Germline V gene data show CDR1 as MDHEN and CDR2 as SYDVKM. The CDR3 contains 14 residues. The CDR3 is CASMMGTAYYEQYF. The CDR3, as DNA: TGTGCCAGCATGATGGGGACAGCCTACTACGAGCAGTACTTC.

This clonotype was picked up a small number of times. V usage is TRBV6-1 and J usage is TRBJ1-5, with 7 bases matching TRBD1. Trimming removed 3 bases from V and 7 bases from J; junction bases left unmatched: 6. This CDR3 comprises 14 residues. CDR1 and CDR2 (germline): MNHNS, SASEGT. CDR3 sequence reads: CASSDRGRGQPQHF. CDR3 coding DNA: TGTGCCAGCAGTGACAGGGGCAGGGGGCAGCCCCAGCATTTT.

V gene TRBV2 combines with J gene TRBJ2-7; no clear D gene. Trimming took 4 bases from V and 7 from J, leaving 14 bases between them. Germline V lookup: CDR1 SNHLY, CDR2 FYNNEI. The CDR3 spans 13 residues. CDR3 sequence reads: CASSGQTTGEQYF. DNA for the CDR3: TGTGCCAGCAGTGGCCAGACCACTGGTGAGCAGTACTTC. The entire variable domain, with the rest obtained from reference TRBV2 and TRBJ2-7, is as follows: EPEVTQTPSHQVTQMGQEVILRCVPISNHLYFYWYRQILGQKVEFLVSFYNNEISEKSEIFDDQFSVERPDGSNFTLKIRSTKLEDSAMYFCASSGQTTGEQYFGPGTRLTVT.

V and J are TRBV28 and TRBJ2-7; TRBD1 agrees at 8 bases. The ends lost 6 bases at V and 6 bases at J; junction bases unmatched: 7. In germline, CDR1 is MDHEN, CDR2 SYDVKM. This CDR3 has 13 amino acids. CDR3 coding DNA: TGTGCCAGCAGACCTCCCGACAGGGGCGAGCAGTACTTC. Protein product: CASRPPDRGEQYF.

The CDR3 spells CSVGETNEKLFF. The DNA of the CDR3 is TGCAGCGTTGGGGAGACTAATGAAAAACTGTTTTTT. J is TRBJ1-4 and V is TRBV29-1; no firm D call. The CDR3 has 12 amino acids. CDR1 SQVTM and CDR2 ANQGSEA come from the germline V gene. The V gene lost 4 bases and the J gene lost 2 bases, with 5 bases spanning the gap.

This clonotype was observed a handful of times. The rearrangement joins TRBV5-1 to TRBJ2-1; 8 positions agree with TRBD2. The trim removed 0 bases at V and 0 bases at J, leaving 11 bases unmatched. CDR1 SGHRS and CDR2 YFSETQ come from the germline V gene. The CDR3 totals 19 residues. This CDR3 is CASSLVLLAVRSSYNEQFF. CDR3 nucleotide sequence: TGCGCCAGCAGCTTGGTTTTACTAGCGGTCCGGAGCTCCTACAATGAGCAGTTCTTC.